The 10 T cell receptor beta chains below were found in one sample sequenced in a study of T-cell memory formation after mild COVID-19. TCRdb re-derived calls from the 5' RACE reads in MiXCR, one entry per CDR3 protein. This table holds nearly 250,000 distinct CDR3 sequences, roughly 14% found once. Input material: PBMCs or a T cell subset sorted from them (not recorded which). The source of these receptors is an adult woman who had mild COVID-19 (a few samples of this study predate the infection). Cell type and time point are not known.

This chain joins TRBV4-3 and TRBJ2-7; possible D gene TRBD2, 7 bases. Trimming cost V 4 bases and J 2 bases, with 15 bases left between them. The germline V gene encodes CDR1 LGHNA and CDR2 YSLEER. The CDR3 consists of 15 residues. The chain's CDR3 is CASSPRGEGAYEQYF. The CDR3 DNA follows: TGCGCCAGCAGCCCACGGGGGGAGGGGGCCTACGAGCAGTACTTC.

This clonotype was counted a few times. Written as DNA, the CDR3 is TGTGCCAGCAGCCAAGCCCGGGACCTCGGGGCTTTCTTT. Protein product: CASSQARDLGAFF. This sequence joins TRBV3-1 and TRBJ1-1; D may be TRBD1 (5 bases). Trimming left V 1 base short and J 11 bases short, with 14 bases between. CDR1 and CDR2 from the germline V gene are LGHDT and YNNKEL (reference sequence). The CDR3 totals 13 residues.

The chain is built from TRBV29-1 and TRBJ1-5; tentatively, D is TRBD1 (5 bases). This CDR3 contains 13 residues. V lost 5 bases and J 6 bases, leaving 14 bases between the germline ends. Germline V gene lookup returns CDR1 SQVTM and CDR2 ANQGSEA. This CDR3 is CSVNTGGSQPQHF. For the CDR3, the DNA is TGCAGCGTTAACACAGGCGGTTCTCAGCCCCAGCATTTT.

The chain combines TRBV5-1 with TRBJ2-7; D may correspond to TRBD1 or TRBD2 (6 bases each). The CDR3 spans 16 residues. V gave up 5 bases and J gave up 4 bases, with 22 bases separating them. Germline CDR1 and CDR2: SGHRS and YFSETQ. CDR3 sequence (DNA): TGCGCCAGCAGACGGACAGACACCGGGGGTGATTACGAGCAGTACTTC. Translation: CASRRTDTGGDYEQYF.

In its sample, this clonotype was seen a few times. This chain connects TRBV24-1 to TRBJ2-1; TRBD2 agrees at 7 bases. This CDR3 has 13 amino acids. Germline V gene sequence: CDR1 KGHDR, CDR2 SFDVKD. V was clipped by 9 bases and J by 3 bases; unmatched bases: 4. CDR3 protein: CATQGLNYNEQFF. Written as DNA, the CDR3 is TGTGCCACCCAGGGACTAAACTACAATGAGCAGTTCTTC.

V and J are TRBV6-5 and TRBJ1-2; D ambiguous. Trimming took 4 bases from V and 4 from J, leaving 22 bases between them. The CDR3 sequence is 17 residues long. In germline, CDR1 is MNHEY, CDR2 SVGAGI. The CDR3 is CASSLSGLGPAGYGYTF. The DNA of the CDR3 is TGTGCCAGCAGTTTAAGTGGTCTCGGCCCAGCAGGCTATGGCTACACCTTC.

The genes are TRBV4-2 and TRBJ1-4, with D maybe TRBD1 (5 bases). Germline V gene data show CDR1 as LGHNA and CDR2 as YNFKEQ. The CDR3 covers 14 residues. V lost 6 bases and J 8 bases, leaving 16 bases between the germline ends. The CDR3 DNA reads TGTGCCAGCAGTCCCGGGACCCACGGAGAAAAACTGTTTTTT. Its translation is CASSPGTHGEKLFF.

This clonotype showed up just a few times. The CDR3 region is CSAGGRGGSFYEQYF. DNA of the CDR3: TGCAGTGCTGGTGGCCGAGGAGGGAGTTTCTACGAGCAGTACTTC. The chain couples TRBV20-1 to TRBJ2-7, with D perhaps TRBD2 (6 bases). V was clipped by 5 bases and J by 3 bases, with 20 bases between them. The CDR3 length is 15 residues. From germline, CDR1 is DFQATT and CDR2 SNEGSKA (reference sequence).

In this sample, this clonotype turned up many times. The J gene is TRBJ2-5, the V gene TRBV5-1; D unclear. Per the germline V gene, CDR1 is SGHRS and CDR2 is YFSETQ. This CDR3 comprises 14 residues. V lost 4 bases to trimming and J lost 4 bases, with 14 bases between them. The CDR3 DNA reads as TGCGCCAGCAGCCCTGTCGGCAGCCCAGAGACCCAGTACTTC. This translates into CASSPVGSPETQYF.

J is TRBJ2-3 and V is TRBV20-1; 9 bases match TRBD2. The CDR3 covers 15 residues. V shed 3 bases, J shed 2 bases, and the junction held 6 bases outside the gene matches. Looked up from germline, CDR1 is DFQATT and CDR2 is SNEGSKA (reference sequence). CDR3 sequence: CSASWTSAPTDTQYF. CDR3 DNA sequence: TGCAGTGCTAGCTGGACTAGCGCGCCCACAGATACGCAGTATTTT.